This T cell receptor (beta chain) was profiled in a study of T cell repertoires in cytomegalovirus infection (dated by TCRdb to about 2019). Broadly, across the study: The peptide stimulations were aimed at well-studied HLA-B-restricted epitopes as well as recently identified HLA-C-restricted CMV epitopes, whose presentation resists viral immunomodulation. Donor HLA type was relevant to the analysis, as public TCR beta signatures indicated carriage of CMV infection together with the matching HLA type.

Trimming removed 5 bases from V and 0 bases from J, leaving 16 bases between the germline ends. The CDR3 runs 16 residues from the cysteine to the phenylalanine. Kept here is only the CDR3 DNA, which spans 48 bases and is read in frame from base 1. Study-wide findings and limitations: Carriers of CMV infection plus the relevant HLA type were discriminated by the cumulative frequency of public TCR beta family members in the study cohort and in an independent approximately 360-donor cohort. The ex vivo response was dominated by HLA-C-restricted CMV-specific TCR beta clonotypes, and the single most frequent clonotype in two of eight donors was supplied by these HLA-C-restricted clonotypes.

Sequencing took place on an Illumina HiSeq 1500. TCRdb reran the public reads through fastp at Q25 and MiXCR, keeping productive beta chains. Every entry covers one CDR3 protein and lists the most common genes and DNA from its rows. The sample records about 830,000 distinct CDR3 sequences, approximately 32% of which are singletons. The ten most abundant clones make up around 12% of the sample. The treatment or condition label corresponds to: in vitro stimulation with specific CMV peptide epitopes to enrich CMV-specific T cells. This clonotype was recorded many times. Its recognized antigen is unknown. It has no much larger one-base neighbor in the sample; base qualities were not kept.

The sequence came from a human donor in good health (CMV status not recorded). Some clones in this sample may be carry-over from other donors' samples. This sequence uses TRBV12-3 or TRBV12-4 and TRBJ1-2; the D gene cannot be named for sure. The sequencing used cultured CD8+ T cells from PBMCs, collected from culture after CMV antigen stimulation. CDR3 loop: CASSHPRRQANYGYTF. The DNA sequence is as follows: TGTGCCAGCAGTCACCCGAGGAGACAAGCTAACTATGGCTACACCTTC.